Sequencing of this T cell receptor beta chain was carried out in a study of blood T cell repertoires in COVID-19. Study background: Samples came from the United States, Italy and Spain, spanning acute and convalescent COVID-19. T cells, B-cell-depleted T cells, or PBMCs supplied cDNA or gDNA.

Germline-derived CDR1 and CDR2 are SGHAT and FQNNGV. The V segment lost 0 bases and the J segment 11 bases; nucleotides outside the gene matches: 9. CDR3 size: 15 residues. As handled by the study authors: From reference gene primer amplification, estimates of nucleated cell counts were derived. Measured with immunoSEQ multiplex PCR; TCRdb has only the in-frame clones, and not every one. V, J and clone size are taken as reported in that table, and D and trimming were inferred from the DNA itself. The sample has 200,000 to 250,000 clones, around four fifths seen once. Sequencing input: peripheral blood. This sequence joins TRBV11-2 and TRBJ2-1; 8 positions agree with TRBD2. The TCR comes from a woman older than 75 with active or convalescent COVID-19. The CDR3, as DNA: TGTGCCAGCAGCTTAGACAGGCCTACTAGCGGTAAGCAGTTCTTC. Amino acids: CASSLDRPTSGKQFF.